These 8 T cell receptor beta chains originate from one sample sequenced in a study of beta chain features in type 1 diabetes. Every bit of the isolated RNA underwent reverse transcription, so sequencing read expressed TCRB transcripts. The method was immunoSEQ multiplex PCR; TCRdb's version includes in-frame clones alone and lacks a portion of them. The table has under 950,000 clones, 15% to 20% seen once. The sequencing input was naive CD4+ T cells from blood. Receptors originate from a woman younger than 35 in good health.

About this clone: Since a much larger clone is just one base distant, this may be a read error. The same CDR3 can be traced to other DNA sequences in this sample. J is TRBJ2-3 and V is TRBV7-8; no clear D gene. This CDR3 is built from 13 residues. Between the trimmed V and J ends, which lost 1 base and 1 base, there was a span of 3 bases. Germline CDR1 and CDR2: SGHVS and FQNEAQ. CDR3 in DNA: TGTGCCAGCAGCTTAGTGGGCACAGATACGCAGTATTTT. Protein: CASSLVGTDTQYF.

This chain uses TRBV27 with TRBJ2-1; 8 bases map to TRBD2. The V gene end was trimmed by 4 bases and the J gene end by 1 base; junction bases not matched to a gene: 9. From germline, CDR1 is MNHEY and CDR2 SMNVEV (reference sequence). The CDR3 length is 17 residues. CDR3: CASSSEGAGGSYNEQFF. DNA of the CDR3: TGTGCCAGCAGTTCCGAAGGGGCGGGAGGATCCTACAATGAGCAGTTCTTC.

The V gene is TRBV20-1, the J gene TRBJ2-1; possible D gene TRBD2, 6 bases. The germline V gene encodes CDR1 DFQATT and CDR2 SNEGSKA (reference sequence). The CDR3 contains 11 residues. Trimming shortened V by 2 bases and J by 10 bases, and 9 bases separated the two germline ends. The CDR3 DNA is TGCAGTGCTAGACGCAGCGGGGAGCAGTTCTTC. Its translation is CSARRSGEQFF.

This clone was counted a few times. The chain has TRBV28 and TRBJ1-5; D unclear. CDR1 and CDR2 (germline): MDHEN, SYDVKM. The CDR3 has 15 residues. Trimming removed 1 base from V and 1 base from J, with 8 bases in between. As DNA, the CDR3 is TGTGCCAGCAGTTTATATTCAAGGAGCAATCAGCCCCAGCATTTT. Its translation: CASSLYSRSNQPQHF.

The sample holds a few counts of this clone. The rearrangement uses TRBV6-4 and TRBJ2-7, with a tentative D call TRBD1 (6 bases). Trimming removed 8 bases from V and 4 bases from J, with 9 bases in between. Germline assignment: CDR1 MRHNA and CDR2 SNTAGT. The length of the CDR3 is 11 residues. CDR3 region: CASYRDYEQYF. DNA for the CDR3: TGTGCCAGCTACAGGGATTACGAGCAGTACTTC.

This clone was detected a few times. CDR3 region: CASSLAGGNQPQHF. DNA of the CDR3: TGTGCCAGCAGTTTAGCGGGGGGCAATCAGCCCCAGCATTTT. The chain combines TRBV28 with TRBJ1-5, with D possibly TRBD1 on 5 matching bases. This CDR3 has 14 residues. Germline CDR1 MDHEN, CDR2 SYDVKM. Trimming shortened V by 2 bases and J by 2 bases, and 7 bases separated the two germline ends. Full variable domain (outside the CDR3, taken from reference TRBV28 and TRBJ1-5): DVKVTQSSRYLVKRTGEKVFLECVQDMDHENMFWYRQDPGLGLRLIYFSYDVKMKEKGDIPEGYSVSREKKERFSLILESASTNQTSMYLCASSLAGGNQPQHFGDGTRLSIL.

This clone was recorded a few times. The same CDR3 can be traced to other DNA sequences in this sample. The V gene is TRBV5-1, the J gene TRBJ2-1, with D possibly matching TRBD2 (5 bases). This CDR3 region has 14 residues. From germline, CDR1 is SGHRS and CDR2 YFSETQ. Trimming shortened V by 0 bases and J by 4 bases, and 8 bases separated the two germline ends. The CDR3 region has the DNA TGCGCCAGCAGCTTGGGAGCGGATTACAATGAGCAGTTCTTC. This gives the protein CASSLGADYNEQFF. The entire variable domain, with the rest obtained from reference TRBV5-1 and TRBJ2-1, is as follows: KAGVTQTPRYLIKTRGQQVTLSCSPISGHRSVSWYQQTPGQGLQFLFEYFSETQRNKGNFPGRFSGRQFSNSRSEMNVSTLELGDSALYLCASSLGADYNEQFFGPGTRLTVL.

CDR3 in amino acids: CASSDGTRRDTQYF. The DNA for the CDR3 is TGTGCCAGCAGCGACGGGACCCGCCGAGATACGCAGTATTTT. This chain uses TRBV5-4 with TRBJ2-3; D is perhaps TRBD1 or TRBD2 (5 bases each). CDR1 and CDR2 (germline): SGHNT, YYREEE (reference sequence). This CDR3 is 14 amino acids long. The ends were cut back, 4 bases at V and 5 bases at J, with 14 bases in the middle.